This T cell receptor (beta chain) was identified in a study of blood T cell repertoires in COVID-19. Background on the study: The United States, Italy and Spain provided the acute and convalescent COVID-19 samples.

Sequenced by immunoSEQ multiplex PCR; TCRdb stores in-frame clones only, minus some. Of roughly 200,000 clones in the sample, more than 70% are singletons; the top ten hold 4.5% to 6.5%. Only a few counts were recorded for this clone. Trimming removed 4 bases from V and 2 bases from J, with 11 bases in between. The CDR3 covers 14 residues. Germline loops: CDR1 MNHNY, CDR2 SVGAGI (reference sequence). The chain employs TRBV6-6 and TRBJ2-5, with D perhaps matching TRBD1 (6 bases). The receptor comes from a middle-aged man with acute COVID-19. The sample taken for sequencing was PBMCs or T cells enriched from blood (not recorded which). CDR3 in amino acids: CASSFQGSQETQYF. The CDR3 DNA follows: TGTGCCAGCAGTTTTCAGGGGAGTCAAGAGACCCAGTACTTC.